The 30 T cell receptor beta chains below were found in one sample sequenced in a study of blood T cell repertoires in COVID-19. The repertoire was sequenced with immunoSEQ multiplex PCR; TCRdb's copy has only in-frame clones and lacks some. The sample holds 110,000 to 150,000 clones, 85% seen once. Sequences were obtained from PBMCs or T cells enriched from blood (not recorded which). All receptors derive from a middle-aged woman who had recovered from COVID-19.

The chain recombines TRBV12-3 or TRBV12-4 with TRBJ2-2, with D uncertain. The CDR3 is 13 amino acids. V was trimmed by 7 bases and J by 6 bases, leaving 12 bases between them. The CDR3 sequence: CASTPLGPGELFF. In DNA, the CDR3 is TGTGCCAGCACCCCCCTAGGTCCCGGGGAGCTGTTTTTT.

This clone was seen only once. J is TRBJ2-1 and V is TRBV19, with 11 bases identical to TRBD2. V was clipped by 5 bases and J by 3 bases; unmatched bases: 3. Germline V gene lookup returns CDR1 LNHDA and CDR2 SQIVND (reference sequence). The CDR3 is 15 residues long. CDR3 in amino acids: CASSQLAGDYNEQFF. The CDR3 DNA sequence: TGTGCCAGTAGTCAACTAGCGGGAGACTACAATGAGCAGTTCTTC.

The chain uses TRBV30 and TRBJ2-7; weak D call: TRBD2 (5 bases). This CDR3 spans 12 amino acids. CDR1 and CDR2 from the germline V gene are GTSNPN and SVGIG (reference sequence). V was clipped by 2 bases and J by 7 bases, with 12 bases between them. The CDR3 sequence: CAWSLAEGEQYF. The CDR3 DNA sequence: TGTGCCTGGAGTTTAGCAGAGGGTGAGCAGTACTTC.

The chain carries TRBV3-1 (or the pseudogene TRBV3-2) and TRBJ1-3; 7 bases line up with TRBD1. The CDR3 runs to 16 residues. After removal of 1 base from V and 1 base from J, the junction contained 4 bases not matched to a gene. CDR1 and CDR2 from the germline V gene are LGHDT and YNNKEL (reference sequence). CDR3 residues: CASSQVTGSSGNTIYF. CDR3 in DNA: TGTGCCAGCAGCCAAGTGACAGGGTCGTCTGGAAACACCATATATTTT.

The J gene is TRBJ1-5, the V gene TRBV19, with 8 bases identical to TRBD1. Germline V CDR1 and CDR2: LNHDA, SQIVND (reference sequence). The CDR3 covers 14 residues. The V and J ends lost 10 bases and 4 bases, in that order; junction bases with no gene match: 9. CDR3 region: CATIPGQGNQPQHF. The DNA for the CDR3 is TGTGCCACAATCCCAGGACAGGGAAATCAGCCCCAGCATTTT.

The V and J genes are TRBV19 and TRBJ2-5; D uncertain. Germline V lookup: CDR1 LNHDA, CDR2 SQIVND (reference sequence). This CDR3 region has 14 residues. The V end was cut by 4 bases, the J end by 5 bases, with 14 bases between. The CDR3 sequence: CASSNSYQRETQYF. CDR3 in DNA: TGTGCCAGTAGTAACAGCTACCAACGGGAGACCCAGTACTTC. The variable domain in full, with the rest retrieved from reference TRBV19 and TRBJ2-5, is DGGITQSPKYLFRKEGQNVTLSCEQNLNHDAMYWYRQDPGQGLRLIYYSQIVNDFQKGDIAEGYSVSREKKESFPLTVTSAQKNPTAFYLCASSNSYQRETQYFGPGTRLLVL.

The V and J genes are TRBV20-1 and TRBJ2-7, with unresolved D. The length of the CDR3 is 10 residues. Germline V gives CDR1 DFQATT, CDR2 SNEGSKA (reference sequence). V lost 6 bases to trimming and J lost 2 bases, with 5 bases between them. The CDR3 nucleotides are TGCAGTGCCGGTACCTACGAGCAGTACTTC. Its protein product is CSAGTYEQYF.

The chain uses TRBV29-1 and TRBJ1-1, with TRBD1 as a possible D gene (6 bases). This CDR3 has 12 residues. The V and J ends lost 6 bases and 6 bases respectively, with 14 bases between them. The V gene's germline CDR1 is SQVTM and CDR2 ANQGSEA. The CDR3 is CSVADRGSEAFF. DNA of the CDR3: TGCAGCGTCGCGGACAGAGGGTCTGAAGCTTTCTTT.

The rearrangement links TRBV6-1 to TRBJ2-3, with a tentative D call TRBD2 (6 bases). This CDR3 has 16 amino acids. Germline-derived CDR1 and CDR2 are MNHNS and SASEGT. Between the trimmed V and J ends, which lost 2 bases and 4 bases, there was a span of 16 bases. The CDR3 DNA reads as TGTGCCAGCAGTGAATTAAGGGACTCAGCCTCAGATACGCAGTATTTT. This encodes CASSELRDSASDTQYF.

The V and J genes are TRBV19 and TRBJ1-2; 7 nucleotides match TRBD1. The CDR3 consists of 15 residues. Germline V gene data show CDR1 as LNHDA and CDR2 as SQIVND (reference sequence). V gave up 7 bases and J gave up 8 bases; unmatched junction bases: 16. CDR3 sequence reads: CASNPLTGSSGGYTF. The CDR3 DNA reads TGTGCCAGTAATCCGCTGACAGGGTCCAGTGGGGGCTACACCTTC. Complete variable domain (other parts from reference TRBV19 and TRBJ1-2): DGGITQSPKYLFRKEGQNVTLSCEQNLNHDAMYWYRQDPGQGLRLIYYSQIVNDFQKGDIAEGYSVSREKKESFPLTVTSAQKNPTAFYLCASNPLTGSSGGYTFGSGTRLTVV.

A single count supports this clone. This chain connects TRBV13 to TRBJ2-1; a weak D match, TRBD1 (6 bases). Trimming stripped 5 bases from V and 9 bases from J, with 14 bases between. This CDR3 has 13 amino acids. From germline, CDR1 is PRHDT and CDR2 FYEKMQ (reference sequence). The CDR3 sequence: CASSPRQAGEQFF. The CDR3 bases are TGTGCCAGCAGCCCACGACAGGCCGGTGAGCAGTTCTTC.

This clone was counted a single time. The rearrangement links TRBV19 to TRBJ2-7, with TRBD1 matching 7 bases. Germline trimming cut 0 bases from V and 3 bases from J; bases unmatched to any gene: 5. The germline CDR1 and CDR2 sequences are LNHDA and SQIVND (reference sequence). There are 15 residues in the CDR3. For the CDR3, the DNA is TGTGCCAGTAGTATAGAGCCGGGACAGTACTACGAGCAGTACTTC. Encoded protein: CASSIEPGQYYEQYF.

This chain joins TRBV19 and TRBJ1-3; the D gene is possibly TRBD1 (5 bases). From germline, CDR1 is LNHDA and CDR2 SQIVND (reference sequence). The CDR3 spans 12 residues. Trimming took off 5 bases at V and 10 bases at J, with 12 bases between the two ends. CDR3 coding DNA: TGTGCCAGTAGTTCAACCGGGACTACCATATATTTT. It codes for CASSSTGTTIYF. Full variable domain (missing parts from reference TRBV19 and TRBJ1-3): DGGITQSPKYLFRKEGQNVTLSCEQNLNHDAMYWYRQDPGQGLRLIYYSQIVNDFQKGDIAEGYSVSREKKESFPLTVTSAQKNPTAFYLCASSSTGTTIYFGEGSWLTVV.

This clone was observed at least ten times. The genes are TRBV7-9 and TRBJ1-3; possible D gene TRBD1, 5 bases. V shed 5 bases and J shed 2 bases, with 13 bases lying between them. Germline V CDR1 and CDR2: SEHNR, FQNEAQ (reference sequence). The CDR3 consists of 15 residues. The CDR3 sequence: CASSNPGGAGNTIYF. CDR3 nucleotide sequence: TGTGCCAGCAGCAACCCGGGGGGGGCTGGAAACACCATATATTTT.

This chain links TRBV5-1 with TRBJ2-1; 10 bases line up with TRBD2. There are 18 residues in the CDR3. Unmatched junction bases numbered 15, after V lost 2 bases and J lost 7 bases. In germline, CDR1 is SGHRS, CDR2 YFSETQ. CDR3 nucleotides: TGCGCCAGCAGCTTCGCAATAGGGCTAGCGGGAGATGGGAATGAGCAGTTCTTC. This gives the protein CASSFAIGLAGDGNEQFF.

In nucleotides, the CDR3 is TGTGCTAGTGGAACCTATACAGGGGAGTTTGGAGACAAAAACATTCAGTACTTC. Protein product: CASGTYTGEFGDKNIQYF. The chain couples TRBV12-5 to TRBJ2-4, with 7 bases identical to TRBD1. This CDR3 contains 18 residues. With V trimmed by 6 bases and J by 3 bases, 17 bases remained unmatched. Germline values: CDR1 LGHNT, CDR2 FRNRAP.

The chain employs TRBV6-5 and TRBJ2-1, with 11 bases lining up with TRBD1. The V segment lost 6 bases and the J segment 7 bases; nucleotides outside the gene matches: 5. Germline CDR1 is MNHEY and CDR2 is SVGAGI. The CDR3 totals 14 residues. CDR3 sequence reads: CASRSGTGGNEQFF. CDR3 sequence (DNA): TGTGCCAGCAGGTCCGGGACAGGGGGAAATGAGCAGTTCTTC.

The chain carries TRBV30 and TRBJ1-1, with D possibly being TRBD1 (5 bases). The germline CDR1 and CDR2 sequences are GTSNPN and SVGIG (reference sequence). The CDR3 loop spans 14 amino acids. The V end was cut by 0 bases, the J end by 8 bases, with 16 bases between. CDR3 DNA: TGTGCCTGGAGTGTACGGATGCAGGGACTCGAAGCTTTCTTT. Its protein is CAWSVRMQGLEAFF.

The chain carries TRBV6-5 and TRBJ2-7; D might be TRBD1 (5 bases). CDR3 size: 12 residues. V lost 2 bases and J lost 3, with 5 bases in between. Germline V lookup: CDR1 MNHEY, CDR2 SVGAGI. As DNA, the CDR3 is TGTGCCAGCAGTTACGACAGCTACGAGCAGTACTTC. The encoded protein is CASSYDSYEQYF.

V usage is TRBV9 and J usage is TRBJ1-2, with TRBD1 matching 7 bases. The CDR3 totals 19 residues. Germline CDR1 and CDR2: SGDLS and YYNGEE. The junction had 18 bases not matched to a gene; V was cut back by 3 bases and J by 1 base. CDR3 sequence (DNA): TGTGCCAGCAGCGGCGAAGGGACAGCCAGACACGCCTTTAACTATGGCTACACCTTC. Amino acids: CASSGEGTARHAFNYGYTF.

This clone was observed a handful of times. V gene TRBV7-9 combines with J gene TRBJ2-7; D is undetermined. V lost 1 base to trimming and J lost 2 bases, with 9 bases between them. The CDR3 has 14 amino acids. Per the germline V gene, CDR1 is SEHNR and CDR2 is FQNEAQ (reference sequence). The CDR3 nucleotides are TGTGCCAGCAGCTTAGGTTGGCAGGCCTACGAGCAGTACTTC. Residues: CASSLGWQAYEQYF.

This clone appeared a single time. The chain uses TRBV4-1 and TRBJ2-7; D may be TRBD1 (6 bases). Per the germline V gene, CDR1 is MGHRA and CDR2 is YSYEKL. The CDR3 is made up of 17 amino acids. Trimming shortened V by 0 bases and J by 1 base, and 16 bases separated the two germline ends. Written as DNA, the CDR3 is TGCGCCAGCAGCCAAGAGTGGGCGACAGGTGCGTCCTACGAGCAGTACTTC. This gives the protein CASSQEWATGASYEQYF.

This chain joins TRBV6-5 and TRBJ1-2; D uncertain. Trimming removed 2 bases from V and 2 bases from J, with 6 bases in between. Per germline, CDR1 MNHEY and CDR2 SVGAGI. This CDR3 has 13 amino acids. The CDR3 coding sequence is TGTGCCAGCAGTTACAGCGGGAACTATGGCTACACCTTC. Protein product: CASSYSGNYGYTF.

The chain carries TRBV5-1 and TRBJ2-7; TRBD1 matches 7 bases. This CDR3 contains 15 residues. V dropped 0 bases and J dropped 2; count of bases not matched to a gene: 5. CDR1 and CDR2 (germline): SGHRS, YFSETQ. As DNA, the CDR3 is TGCGCCAGCAGCTTGGATTGGGACAGCACCTACGAGCAGTACTTC. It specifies CASSLDWDSTYEQYF.

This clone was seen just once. CDR3 coding DNA: TGTGCCAGCAGCTTGGGACAGGGGAGTTCACCCCTCCACTTT. Translated, it gives CASSLGQGSSPLHF. V usage is TRBV7-9 and J usage is TRBJ1-6, with 10 nucleotides matching TRBD1. CDR1 and CDR2 from the germline V gene are SEHNR and FQNEAQ (reference sequence). This CDR3 has 14 residues. V was clipped by 3 bases and J by 9 bases; unmatched bases: 2.

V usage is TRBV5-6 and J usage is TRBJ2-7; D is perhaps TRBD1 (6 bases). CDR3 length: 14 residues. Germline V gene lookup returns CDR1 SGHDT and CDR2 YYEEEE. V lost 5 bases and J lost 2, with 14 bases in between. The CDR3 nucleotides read TGTGCCAGCAGTCCTTGGGGGCAGACCTACGAGCAGTACTTC. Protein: CASSPWGQTYEQYF.

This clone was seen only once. CDR3 loop: CAISNRENEKLFF. The DNA of the CDR3 is TGTGCCATCTCAAACAGGGAAAATGAAAAACTGTTTTTT. The chain joins TRBV10-3 to TRBJ1-4, with D possibly being TRBD1 (6 bases). The CDR3 spans 13 residues. Trimming left V 8 bases short and J 5 bases short, with 12 bases between. The germline gives CDR1 ENHRY, CDR2 SYGVKD.

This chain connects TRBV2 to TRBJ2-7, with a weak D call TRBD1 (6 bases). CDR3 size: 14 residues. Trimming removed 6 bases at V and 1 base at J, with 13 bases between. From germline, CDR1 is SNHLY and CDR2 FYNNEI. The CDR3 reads CASRLVQGSYEQYF. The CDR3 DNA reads TGTGCCAGCAGGCTAGTTCAGGGGTCCTACGAGCAGTACTTC.

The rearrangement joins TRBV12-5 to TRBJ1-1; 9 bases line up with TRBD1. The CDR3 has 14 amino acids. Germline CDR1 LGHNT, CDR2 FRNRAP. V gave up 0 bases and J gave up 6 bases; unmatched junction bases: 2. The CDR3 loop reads CASGLVQGASEAFF. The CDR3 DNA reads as TGTGCTAGTGGTTTGGTACAGGGGGCATCTGAAGCTTTCTTT.

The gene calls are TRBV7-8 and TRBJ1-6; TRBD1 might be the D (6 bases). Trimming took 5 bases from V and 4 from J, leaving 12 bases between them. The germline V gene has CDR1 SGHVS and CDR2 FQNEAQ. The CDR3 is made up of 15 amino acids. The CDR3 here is CASSPRTAYNSPLHF. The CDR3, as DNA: TGTGCCAGCAGCCCCAGGACAGCGTATAATTCACCCCTCCACTTT.